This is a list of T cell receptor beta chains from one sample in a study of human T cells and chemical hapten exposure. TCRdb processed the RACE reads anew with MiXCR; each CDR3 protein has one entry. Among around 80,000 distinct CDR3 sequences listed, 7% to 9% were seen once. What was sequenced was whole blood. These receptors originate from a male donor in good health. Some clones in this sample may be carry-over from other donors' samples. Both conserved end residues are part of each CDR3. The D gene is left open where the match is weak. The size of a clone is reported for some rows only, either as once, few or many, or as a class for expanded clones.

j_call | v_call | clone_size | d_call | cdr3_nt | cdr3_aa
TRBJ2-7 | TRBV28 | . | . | TGTGCCAGCAGTTCCCCTCCCGGGGAGCAGTACTTC | CASSSPPGEQYF
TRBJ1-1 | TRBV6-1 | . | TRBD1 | TGTGCCAGCAGCCCTGGACAGGGAGGGGGTTTGAACACTGAAGCTTTCTTT | CASSPGQGGGLNTEAFF
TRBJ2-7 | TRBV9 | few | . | TGTGCCAGCAGCCCCCAGGGGGGGGGGTATGCCTCCTACGAGCAGTACTTC | CASSPQGGGYASYEQYF
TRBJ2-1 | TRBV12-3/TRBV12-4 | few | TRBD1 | TGTGCCAGCAGGGGACAGGACAGTGGCAATGAGCAGTTCTTC | CASRGQDSGNEQFF
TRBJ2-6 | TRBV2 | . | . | TGTGCCAGCAAGGGACTGATCTCTGGGGCCAACGTCCTGACTTTC | CASKGLISGANVLTF
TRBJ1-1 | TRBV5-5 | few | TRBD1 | TGTGCCAGCAGCTTTGGACAGGGGAATACTGAAGCTTTCTTT | CASSFGQGNTEAFF
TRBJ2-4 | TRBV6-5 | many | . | TGTGCCAGCAGTTATGGGTCCGGCGGGTCTGACATTCAGTACTTC | CASSYGSGGSDIQYF
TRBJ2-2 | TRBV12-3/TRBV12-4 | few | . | TGTGCCAGCAGCTGGGTTAGGGACACCGGGGAGCTGTTTTTT | CASSWVRDTGELFF
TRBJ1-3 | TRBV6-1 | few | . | TGTGCCAGCCCCTCTGGAAACACCATATATTTT | CASPSGNTIYF
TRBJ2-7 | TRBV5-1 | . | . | TGCGCCAGCGGGAGAGAGGGATTAATCGGCGAGCAGTACTTC | CASGREGLIGEQYF
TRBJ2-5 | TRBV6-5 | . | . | TGTGCCAGCAGTTACTCGCGGCAAGAGACCCAGTACTTC | CASSYSRQETQYF
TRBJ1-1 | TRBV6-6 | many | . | TGTGCCAGCAGCTACAGGGAGACAGAAGCTTTCTTT | CASSYRETEAFF
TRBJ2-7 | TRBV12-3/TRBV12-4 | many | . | TGTGCCAGCAGTTTCAGGGGGGGGGAGCAGTACTTC | CASSFRGGEQYF
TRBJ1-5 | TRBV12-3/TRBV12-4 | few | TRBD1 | TGTGCCAGCAGTCTGACAGGGGGGGATCAGCCCCAGCATTTT | CASSLTGGDQPQHF
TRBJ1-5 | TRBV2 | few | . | TGTGCCAGCAGTGAAGCGGTGCCCCGGAGCAATCAGCCCCAGCATTTT | CASSEAVPRSNQPQHF
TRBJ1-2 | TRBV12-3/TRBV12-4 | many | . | TGTGCCAGCAGTTCTGGACAGTATGGCTACACCTTC | CASSSGQYGYTF
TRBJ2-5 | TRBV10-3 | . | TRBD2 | TGTGCCATCAGTGAGTCGGCGGCTAGCGGGACGGAGACCCAGTACTTC | CAISESAASGTETQYF
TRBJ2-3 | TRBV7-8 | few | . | TGTGCCAGCAGCCGATACGGCCTCCCGGGAAGGGGAGATACGCAGTATTTT | CASSRYGLPGRGDTQYF
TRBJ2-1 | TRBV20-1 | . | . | TGCAGTGCTAGAGTTAGCACCTTCTATAATGAGCAGTTCTTC | CSARVSTFYNEQFF
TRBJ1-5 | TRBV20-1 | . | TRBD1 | TGCAGTGCCCTCTCTAGAGGGACAGGGTATCAGCCCCAGCATTTT | CSALSRGTGYQPQHF
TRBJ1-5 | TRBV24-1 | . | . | TGTGCCACCAGTGATTTCCTCACAGGTCTCAATCAGCCCCAGCATTTT | CATSDFLTGLNQPQHF
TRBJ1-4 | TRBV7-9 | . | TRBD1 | TGTGCCAGCAGCCCCGGACAGGGGGCGGAAAAACTGTTTTTT | CASSPGQGAEKLFF
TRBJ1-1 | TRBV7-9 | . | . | TGTGCCAGCAGCCAGGAGACAGCTAACACTGAAGCTTTCTTT | CASSQETANTEAFF
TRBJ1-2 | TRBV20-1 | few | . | TGCAGTGCTAGAGCGGGCGCCAACTATGGCTACACCTTC | CSARAGANYGYTF
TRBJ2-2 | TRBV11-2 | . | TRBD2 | TGTGCCAGCAGCTTTCCTGGACTAGCGGGAGCCGGGGAGCTGTTTTTT | CASSFPGLAGAGELFF
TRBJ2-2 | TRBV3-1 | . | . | TGTGCCAGCAGCCAAGCTCCCGGGGACACCGGGGAGCTGTTTTTT | CASSQAPGDTGELFF
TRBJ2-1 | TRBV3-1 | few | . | TGTGCCAGCAGCCACCCGACTAGACGGAATGAGCAGTTCTTC | CASSHPTRRNEQFF
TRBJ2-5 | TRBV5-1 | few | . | TGCGCCAGCAGCTTCATAGCGAGGGAGACCCAGTACTTC | CASSFIARETQYF
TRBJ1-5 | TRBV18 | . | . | TGTGCCAGCTCAAAGGGGGAGAATCAGCCCCAGCATTTT | CASSKGENQPQHF
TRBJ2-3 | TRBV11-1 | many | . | TGTGCCAGCAGCTCGAACACAGATACGCAGTATTTT | CASSSNTDTQYF
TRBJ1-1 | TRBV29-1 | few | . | TGCAGCGCTGTCCTGCGAGGTACTGAAGCTTTCTTT | CSAVLRGTEAFF
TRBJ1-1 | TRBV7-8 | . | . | TGTGCCAGCAGCTTAGTCCCAACCACTGAAGCTTTCTTT | CASSLVPTTEAFF
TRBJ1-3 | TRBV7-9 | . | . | TGTGCCAGCAGCTTATCGGGGGATGGTAGAAACACCATATATTTT | CASSLSGDGRNTIYF
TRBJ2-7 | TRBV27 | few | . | TGTGCCAGCAGCCTCAGGGGTTCCTACGAGCAGTACTTC | CASSLRGSYEQYF
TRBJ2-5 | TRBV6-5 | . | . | TGTGCCAGCACCCCCAGGGAGGCGAGGAGAGAGACCCAGTACTTC | CASTPREARRETQYF
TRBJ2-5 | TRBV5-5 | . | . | TGTGCCAGCAGCTTGAGAACGGGGATGATCCAAGAGACCCAGTACTTC | CASSLRTGMIQETQYF
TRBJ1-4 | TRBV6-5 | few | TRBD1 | TGTGCCAGCAGTTACATCTATTCCGGGACAGGGAATGAAAAACTGTTTTTT | CASSYIYSGTGNEKLFF
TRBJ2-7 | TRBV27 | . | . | . | CASSSSTGVSTWQYF